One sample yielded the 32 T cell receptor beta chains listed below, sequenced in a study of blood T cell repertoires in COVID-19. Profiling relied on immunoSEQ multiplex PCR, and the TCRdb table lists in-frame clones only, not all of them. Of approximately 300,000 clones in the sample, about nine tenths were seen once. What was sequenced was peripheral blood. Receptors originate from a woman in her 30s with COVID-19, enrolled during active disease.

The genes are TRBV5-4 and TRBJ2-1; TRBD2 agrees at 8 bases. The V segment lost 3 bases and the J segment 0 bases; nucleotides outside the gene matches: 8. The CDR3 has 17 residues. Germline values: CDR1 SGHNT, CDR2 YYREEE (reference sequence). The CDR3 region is CASSSPPSGGSYNEQFF. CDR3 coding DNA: TGTGCCAGCAGCTCCCCACCGAGCGGGGGCTCCTACAATGAGCAGTTCTTC.

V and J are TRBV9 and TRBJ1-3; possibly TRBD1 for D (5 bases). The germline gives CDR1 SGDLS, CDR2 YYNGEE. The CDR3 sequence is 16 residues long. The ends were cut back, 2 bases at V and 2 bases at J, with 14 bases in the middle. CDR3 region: CASSVASTGAGNTIYF. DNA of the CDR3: TGTGCCAGCAGCGTGGCATCGACGGGGGCTGGAAACACCATATATTTT. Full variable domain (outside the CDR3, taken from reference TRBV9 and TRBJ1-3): DSGVTQTPKHLITATGQRVTLRCSPRSGDLSVYWYQQSLDQGLQFLIQYYNGEERAKGNILERFSAQQFPDLHSELNLSSLELGDSALYFCASSVASTGAGNTIYFGEGSWLTVV.

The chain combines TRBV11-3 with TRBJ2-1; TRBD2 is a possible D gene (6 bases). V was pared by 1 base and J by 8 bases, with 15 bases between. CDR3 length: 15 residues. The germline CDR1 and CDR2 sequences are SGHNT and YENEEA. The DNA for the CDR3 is TGTGCCAGCAGCTTAGGGTCACCCCGCGGGGATGAGCAGTTCTTC. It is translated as CASSLGSPRGDEQFF.

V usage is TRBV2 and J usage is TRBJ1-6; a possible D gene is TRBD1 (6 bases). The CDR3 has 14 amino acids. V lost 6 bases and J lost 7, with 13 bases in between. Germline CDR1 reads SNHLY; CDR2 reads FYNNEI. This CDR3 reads CASRQQGGNSPLHF. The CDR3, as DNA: TGTGCCAGCAGGCAACAGGGTGGCAATTCACCCCTCCACTTT.

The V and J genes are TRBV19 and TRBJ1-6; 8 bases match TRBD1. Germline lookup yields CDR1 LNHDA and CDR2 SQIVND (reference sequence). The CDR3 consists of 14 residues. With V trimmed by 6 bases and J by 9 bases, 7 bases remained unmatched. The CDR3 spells CASRDRVTRSPLHF. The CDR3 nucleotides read TGTGCCAGTAGGGACAGGGTTACTCGTTCACCCCTCCACTTT. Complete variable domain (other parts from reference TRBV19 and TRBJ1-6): DGGITQSPKYLFRKEGQNVTLSCEQNLNHDAMYWYRQDPGQGLRLIYYSQIVNDFQKGDIAEGYSVSREKKESFPLTVTSAQKNPTAFYLCASRDRVTRSPLHFGNGTRLTVT.

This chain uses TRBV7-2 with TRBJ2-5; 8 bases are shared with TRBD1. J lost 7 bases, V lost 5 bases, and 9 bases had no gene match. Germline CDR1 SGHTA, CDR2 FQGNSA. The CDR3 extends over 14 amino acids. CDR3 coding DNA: TGTGCCAGCAGCGCTCGACAGGGGAGAGGGACCCAGTACTTC. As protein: CASSARQGRGTQYF.

The CDR3 loop is CASSQEPRGNSPLHF. The CDR3 DNA reads as TGCGCCAGCAGCCAAGAACCCAGGGGGAATTCACCCCTCCACTTT. The rearrangement uses TRBV4-1 and TRBJ1-6; 7 positions agree with TRBD1. In germline, CDR1 is MGHRA, CDR2 YSYEKL. The length of the CDR3 is 15 residues. The V gene end was trimmed by 0 bases and the J gene end by 7 bases; junction bases not matched to a gene: 3.

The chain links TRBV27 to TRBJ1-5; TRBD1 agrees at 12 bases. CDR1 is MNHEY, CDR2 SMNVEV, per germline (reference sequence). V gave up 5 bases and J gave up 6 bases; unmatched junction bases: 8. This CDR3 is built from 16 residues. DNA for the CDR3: TGTGCCAGCAGTGCCGTCGGGACAGGGGGCCGTCAGCCCCAGCATTTT. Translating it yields CASSAVGTGGRQPQHF.

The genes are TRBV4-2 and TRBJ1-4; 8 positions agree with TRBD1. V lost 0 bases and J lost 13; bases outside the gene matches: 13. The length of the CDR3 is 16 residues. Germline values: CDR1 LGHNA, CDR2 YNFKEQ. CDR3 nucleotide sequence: TGTGCCAGCAGCCAAGATGCGTCGACAGGGGAGTTTGGACTGTTTTTT. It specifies CASSQDASTGEFGLFF.

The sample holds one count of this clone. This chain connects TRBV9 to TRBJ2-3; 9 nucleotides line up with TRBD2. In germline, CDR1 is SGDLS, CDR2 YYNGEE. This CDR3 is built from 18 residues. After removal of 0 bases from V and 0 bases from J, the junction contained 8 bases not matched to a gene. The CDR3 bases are TGTGCCAGCAGCGTAGGGGGCGGGACTAGCAGTAGCACAGATACGCAGTATTTT. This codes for CASSVGGGTSSSTDTQYF.

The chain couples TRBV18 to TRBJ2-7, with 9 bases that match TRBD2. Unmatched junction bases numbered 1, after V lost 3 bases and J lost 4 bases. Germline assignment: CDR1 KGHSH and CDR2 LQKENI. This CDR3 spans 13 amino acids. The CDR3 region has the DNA TGTGCCAGCTCACCTAGCGGGGGTTACGAGCAGTACGTC. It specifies CASSPSGGYEQYV.

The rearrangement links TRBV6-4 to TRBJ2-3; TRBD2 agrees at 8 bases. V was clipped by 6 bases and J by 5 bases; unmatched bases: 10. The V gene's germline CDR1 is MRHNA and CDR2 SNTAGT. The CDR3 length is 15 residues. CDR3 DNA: TGTGCCAGCAGCCGGAGCGGGGGAGGTGGAGATACGCAGTATTTT. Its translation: CASSRSGGGGDTQYF.

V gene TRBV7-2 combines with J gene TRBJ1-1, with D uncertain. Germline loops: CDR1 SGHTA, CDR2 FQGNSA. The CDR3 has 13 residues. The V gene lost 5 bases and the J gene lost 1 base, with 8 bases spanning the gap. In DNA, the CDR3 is TGTGCCAGCAGCGGCTACAGGAACACTGAAGCTTTCTTT. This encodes CASSGYRNTEAFF.

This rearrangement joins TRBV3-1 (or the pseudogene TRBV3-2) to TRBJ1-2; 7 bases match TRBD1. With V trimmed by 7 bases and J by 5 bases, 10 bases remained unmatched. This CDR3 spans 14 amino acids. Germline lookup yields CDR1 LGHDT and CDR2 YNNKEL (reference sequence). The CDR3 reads CASTERRQGYGYTF. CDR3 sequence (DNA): TGTGCCAGCACCGAAAGACGACAGGGATATGGCTACACCTTC.

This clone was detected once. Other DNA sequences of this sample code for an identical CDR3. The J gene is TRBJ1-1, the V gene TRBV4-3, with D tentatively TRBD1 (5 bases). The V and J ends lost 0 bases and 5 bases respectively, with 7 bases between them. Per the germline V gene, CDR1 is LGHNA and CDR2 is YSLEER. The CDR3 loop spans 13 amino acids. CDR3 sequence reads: CASSQDRGTEAFF. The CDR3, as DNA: TGCGCCAGCAGCCAAGATCGGGGGACTGAAGCTTTCTTT.

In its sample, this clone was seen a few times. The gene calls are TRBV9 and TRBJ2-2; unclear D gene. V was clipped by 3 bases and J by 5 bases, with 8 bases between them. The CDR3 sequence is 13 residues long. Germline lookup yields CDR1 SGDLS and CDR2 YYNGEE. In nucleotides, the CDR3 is TGTGCCAGCAGCGGCGGATGGACCGGGGAGCTGTTTTTT. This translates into CASSGGWTGELFF.

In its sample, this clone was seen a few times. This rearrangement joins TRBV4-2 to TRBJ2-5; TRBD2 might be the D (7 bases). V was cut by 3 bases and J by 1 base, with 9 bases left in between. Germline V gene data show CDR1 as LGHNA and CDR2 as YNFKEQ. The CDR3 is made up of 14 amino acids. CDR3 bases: TGTGCCAGCAGCCAGGGAGGGGGCCAAGAGACCCAGTACTTC. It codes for CASSQGGGQETQYF.

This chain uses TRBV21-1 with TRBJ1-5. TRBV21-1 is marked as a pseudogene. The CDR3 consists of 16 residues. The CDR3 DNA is TGTGCCAGCACCTTACCTCCTAAGGGAGGGTATTATTGGGAGCATTTT. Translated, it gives CASTLPPKGGYYWEHF.

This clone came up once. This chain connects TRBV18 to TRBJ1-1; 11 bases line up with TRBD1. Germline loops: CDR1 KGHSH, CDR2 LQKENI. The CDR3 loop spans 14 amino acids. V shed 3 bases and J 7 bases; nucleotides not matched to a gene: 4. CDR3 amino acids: CASSPGDRGIEAFF. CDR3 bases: TGTGCCAGCTCACCCGGGGACAGGGGGATTGAAGCTTTCTTT.

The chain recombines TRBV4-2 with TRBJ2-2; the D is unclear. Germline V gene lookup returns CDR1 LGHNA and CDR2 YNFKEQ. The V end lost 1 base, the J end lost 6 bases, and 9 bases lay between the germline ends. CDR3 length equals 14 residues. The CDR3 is CASSQGESPGELFF. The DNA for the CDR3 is TGTGCCAGCAGCCAAGGAGAGTCCCCCGGGGAGCTGTTTTTT.

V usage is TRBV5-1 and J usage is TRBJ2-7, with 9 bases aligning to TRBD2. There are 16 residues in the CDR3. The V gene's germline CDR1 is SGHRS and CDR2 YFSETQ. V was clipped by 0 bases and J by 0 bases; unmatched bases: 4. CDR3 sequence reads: CASSLGASGVSYEQYF. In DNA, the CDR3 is TGCGCCAGCAGCTTGGGGGCTAGCGGGGTCTCCTACGAGCAGTACTTC.

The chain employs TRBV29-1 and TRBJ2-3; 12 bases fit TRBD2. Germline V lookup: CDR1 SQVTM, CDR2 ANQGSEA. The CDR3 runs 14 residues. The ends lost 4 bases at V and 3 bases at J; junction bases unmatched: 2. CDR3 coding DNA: TGCAGCGTTGCTAGCGGGGGGGGAACAGATACGCAGTATTTT. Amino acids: CSVASGGGTDTQYF.

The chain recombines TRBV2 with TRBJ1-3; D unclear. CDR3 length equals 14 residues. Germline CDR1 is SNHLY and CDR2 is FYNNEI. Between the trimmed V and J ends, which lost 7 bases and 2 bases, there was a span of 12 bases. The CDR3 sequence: CASIREKTGNTIYF. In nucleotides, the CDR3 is TGTGCCAGCATCCGGGAGAAGACTGGAAACACCATATATTTT.

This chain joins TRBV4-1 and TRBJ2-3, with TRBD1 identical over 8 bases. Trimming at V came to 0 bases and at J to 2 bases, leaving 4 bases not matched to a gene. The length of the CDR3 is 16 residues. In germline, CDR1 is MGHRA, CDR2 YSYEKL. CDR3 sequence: CASSQERTGHTDTQYF. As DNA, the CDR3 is TGCGCCAGCAGCCAAGAAAGGACAGGGCACACAGATACGCAGTATTTT.

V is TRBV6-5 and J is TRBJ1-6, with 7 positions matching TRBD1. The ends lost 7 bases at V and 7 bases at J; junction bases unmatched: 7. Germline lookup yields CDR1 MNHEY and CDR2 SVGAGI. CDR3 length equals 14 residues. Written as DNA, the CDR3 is TGTGCCAGCAACCCACAGGGGTCCAATTCACCCCTCCACTTT. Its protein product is CASNPQGSNSPLHF.

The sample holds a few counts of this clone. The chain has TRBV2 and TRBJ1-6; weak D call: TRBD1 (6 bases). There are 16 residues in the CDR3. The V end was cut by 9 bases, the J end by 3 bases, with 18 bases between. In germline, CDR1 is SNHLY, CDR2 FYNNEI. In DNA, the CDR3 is TGTGCCAGGTCGGGGGGCGGAACTTACTATAATTCACCCCTCCACTTT. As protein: CARSGGGTYYNSPLHF.

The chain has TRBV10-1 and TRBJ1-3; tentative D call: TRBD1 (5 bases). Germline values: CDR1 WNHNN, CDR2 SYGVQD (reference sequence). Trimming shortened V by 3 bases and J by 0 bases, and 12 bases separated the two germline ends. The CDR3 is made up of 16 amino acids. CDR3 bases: TGCGCCAGCAGTGACCCCCGGGGGTACTCTGGAAACACCATATATTTT. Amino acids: CASSDPRGYSGNTIYF.

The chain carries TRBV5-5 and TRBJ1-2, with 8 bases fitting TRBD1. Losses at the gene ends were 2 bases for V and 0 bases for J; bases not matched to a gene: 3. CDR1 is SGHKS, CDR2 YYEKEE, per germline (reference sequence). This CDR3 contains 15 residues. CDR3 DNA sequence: TGTGCCAGCAGCTTTCTGGGACAGGCTAACTATGGCTACACCTTC. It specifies CASSFLGQANYGYTF. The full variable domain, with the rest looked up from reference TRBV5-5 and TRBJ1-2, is DAGVTQSPTHLIKTRGQQVTLRCSPISGHKSVSWYQQVLGQGPQFIFQYYEKEERGRGNFPDRFSARQFPNYSSELNVNALLLGDSALYLCASSFLGQANYGYTFGSGTRLTVV.

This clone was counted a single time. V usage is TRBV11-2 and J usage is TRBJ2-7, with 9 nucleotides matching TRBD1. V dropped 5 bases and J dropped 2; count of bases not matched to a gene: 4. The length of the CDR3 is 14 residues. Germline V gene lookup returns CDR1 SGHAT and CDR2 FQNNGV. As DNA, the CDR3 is TGTGCCAGCAGCCCCGGGACAGGGCCCTACGAGCAGTACGTC. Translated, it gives CASSPGTGPYEQYV.

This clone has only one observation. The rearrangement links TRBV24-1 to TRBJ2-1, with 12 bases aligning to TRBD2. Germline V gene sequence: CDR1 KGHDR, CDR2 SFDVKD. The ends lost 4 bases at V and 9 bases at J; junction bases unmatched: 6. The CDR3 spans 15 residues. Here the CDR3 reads CATSEPSGLAGEQFF. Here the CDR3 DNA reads TGTGCCACCAGTGAACCCTCGGGACTAGCGGGTGAGCAGTTCTTC.

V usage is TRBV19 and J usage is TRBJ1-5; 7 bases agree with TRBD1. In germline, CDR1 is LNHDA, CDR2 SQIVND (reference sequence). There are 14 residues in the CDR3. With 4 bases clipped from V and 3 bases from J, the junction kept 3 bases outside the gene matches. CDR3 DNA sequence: TGTGCCAGTAGTACACAGGGGTACAATCAGCCCCAGCATTTT. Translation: CASSTQGYNQPQHF.

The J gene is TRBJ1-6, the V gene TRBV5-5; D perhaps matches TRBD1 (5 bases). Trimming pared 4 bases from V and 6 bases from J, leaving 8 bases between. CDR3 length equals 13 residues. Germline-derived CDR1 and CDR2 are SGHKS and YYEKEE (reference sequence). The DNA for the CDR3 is TGTGCCAGCAGCGTAGACAGTAATTCACCCCTCCACTTT. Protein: CASSVDSNSPLHF.